The sequence of this TCR beta chain was determined in a study of control samples from healthy donors and cancer patients. The table came from immunoSEQ multiplex PCR; TCRdb's copy has only in-frame clones and leaves some out. The profile shows 200,000 or so clones, around 94% of them singletons. The germline V and J ends were trimmed by 4 bases and 7 bases, with 11 bases remaining between them. Germline loops: CDR1 SGHRS, CDR2 YFSETQ. CDR3 length equals 12 residues. Sequenced sample: blood. The chain joins TRBV5-1 to TRBJ1-2; tentatively, D is TRBD1 (5 bases). This TCR came from a man aged 50-60 years in good health. DNA of the CDR3: TGCGCCAGCAGCGTAGGGGTTGGTGGCTACACCTTC. Translating it yields CASSVGVGGYTF.